This entry lists 3 T cell receptor beta chains sequenced from one sample in a study of radiotherapy plus CTLA-4 blockade in lung cancer. Measured with immunoSEQ multiplex PCR; TCRdb has only the in-frame clones, and not every one. There are around 26,000 clones in the sample; around 70% occur only once, and roughly 3.5% lies in the top ten. The sequences come from peripheral blood, collected from a patient treated with radiotherapy plus ipilimumab. The source is a human donor with non-small cell lung cancer who had stable disease on radiotherapy plus ipilimumab.

The rearrangement uses TRBV6-4 and TRBJ2-2; D is undetermined. The V end lost 2 bases, the J end lost 3 bases, and 4 bases lay between the germline ends. This CDR3 has 13 amino acids. Germline lookup yields CDR1 MRHNA and CDR2 SNTAGT. Here the CDR3 reads CASSDGDTGELFF. CDR3 bases: TGTGCCAGCAGTGACGGGGACACCGGGGAGCTGTTTTTT.

The genes are TRBV7-9 and TRBJ1-2, with D perhaps TRBD1 (5 bases). In germline, CDR1 is SEHNR, CDR2 FQNEAQ (reference sequence). Trimming removed 4 bases at V and 8 bases at J, with 20 bases between. The CDR3 sequence is 15 residues long. The CDR3 spells CASSSRGSGAKGYTF. Written as DNA, the CDR3 is TGTGCCAGCAGCTCGAGGGGTTCCGGGGCTAAGGGCTACACCTTC.

This clone showed up just a few times. The V call is TRBV5-8, the J call TRBJ1-2, with 9 nucleotides matching TRBD1. Trimming cost V 1 base and J 4 bases; bases outside gene matches: 14. This CDR3 has 18 amino acids. Germline CDR1 SGHTS, CDR2 YDEGEE. The CDR3 nucleotides are TGTGCCAGCAGCTTGTTTTGGGGACAGGGAAGAGTGGCCTATGGCTACACCTTC. Translating gives CASSLFWGQGRVAYGYTF.